These 9 T cell receptor beta chains came from one sample sequenced in a study of blood T cell repertoires in COVID-19. Using immunoSEQ multiplex PCR, the repertoire was profiled, and TCRdb retains in-frame clones only, with some absent. Seen here are around 240,000 clones, around 83% observed once, and the top ten hold about 0.93%. The sequenced sample consisted of peripheral blood. These receptors came from a man in his forties with acute or convalescent COVID-19.

The V gene is TRBV9, the J gene TRBJ2-3; 10 bases align to TRBD2. V shed 3 bases, J shed 3 bases, and the junction held 7 bases outside the gene matches. Germline CDR1 reads SGDLS; CDR2 reads YYNGEE. CDR3 length equals 16 residues. CDR3 protein: CASSAGAGGPTDTQYF. CDR3 nucleotides: TGTGCCAGCAGCGCTGGAGCGGGGGGGCCAACAGATACGCAGTATTTT.

A single count supports this clone. The chain employs TRBV5-4 and TRBJ2-3; TRBD1 matches at 7 bases. Germline V lookup: CDR1 SGHNT, CDR2 YYREEE (reference sequence). This CDR3 has 13 residues. Unmatched junction bases numbered 7, after V lost 7 bases and J lost 5 bases. CDR3 sequence (DNA): TGTGCCAGCGGCCGGGACAGTAGAGATACGCAGTATTTT. It yields the protein CASGRDSRDTQYF.

This chain uses TRBV7-9 with TRBJ1-5; D is ambiguous. V gave up 4 bases and J gave up 0 bases, with 7 bases separating them. Germline V gene data show CDR1 as SEHNR and CDR2 as FQNEAQ (reference sequence). The CDR3 is 14 amino acids. The CDR3 DNA follows: TGTGCCAGCAGCTCTACCTATAGCAATCAGCCCCAGCATTTT. Its translation is CASSSTYSNQPQHF.

This chain connects TRBV7-8 to TRBJ1-2; perhaps TRBD1 as D (6 bases). Trimming cost V 4 bases and J 4 bases, with 10 bases left between them. CDR1 and CDR2 from the germline V gene are SGHVS and FQNEAQ. CDR3 size: 13 residues. CDR3 nucleotides: TGTGCCAGCAGCTCGCGGACAGTCTATGGCTACACCTTC. Amino acid sequence: CASSSRTVYGYTF.

The chain couples TRBV5-6 to TRBJ2-7, with D possibly TRBD2 on 5 matching bases. Germline CDR1 SGHDT, CDR2 YYEEEE. The ends were cut back, 5 bases at V and 3 bases at J, with 9 bases in the middle. The CDR3 is 12 amino acids. The CDR3 sequence: CASSPGNYEQYF. The CDR3 coding sequence is TGTGCCAGCAGTCCCGGGAACTACGAGCAGTACTTC.

This clone came up a few times. The chain combines TRBV29-1 with TRBJ2-5, with D maybe TRBD1 (5 bases). The CDR3 spans 13 residues. V was cut by 4 bases and J by 4 bases, with 13 bases left in between. CDR1 is SQVTM, CDR2 ANQGSEA, per germline. The CDR3 here is CSVGAGLRETQYF. The CDR3 coding sequence is TGCAGCGTTGGGGCAGGGTTACGAGAGACCCAGTACTTC.

This clone was observed a single time. J is TRBJ2-1 and V is TRBV21-1; whether TRBD1, the table's D call, matches the DNA was not checked. TRBV21-1 is a pseudogene locus. The CDR3 extends over 16 amino acids. CDR3: CASSKVVRRTCNEQFF. CDR3 sequence (DNA): TGTGCCAGCAGCAAAGTGGTACGGCGGACATGCAATGAGCAGTTCTTC.

V gene TRBV15 combines with J gene TRBJ1-3; TRBD1 aligns across 7 bases. V was clipped by 1 base and J by 2 bases; unmatched bases: 5. Germline V gives CDR1 LNHNV, CDR2 YYDKDF (reference sequence). The CDR3 spans 16 residues. CDR3 DNA sequence: TGTGCCACCAGCAGAGGGGACAGTTCGGCTGGAAACACCATATATTTT. Amino acids: CATSRGDSSAGNTIYF.

This clone has just a few counts. The gene calls are TRBV11-1 and TRBJ1-1; D uncertain. Trimming shortened V by 1 base and J by 4 bases, and 7 bases separated the two germline ends. CDR3 size: 13 residues. In germline, CDR1 is SGHAT, CDR2 FQDESV (reference sequence). The CDR3 loop reads CASSLDSSTEAFF. CDR3 in DNA: TGTGCCAGCAGCTTAGATTCGAGCACTGAAGCTTTCTTT.